This T cell receptor beta chain was sequenced during a study of cytomegalovirus exposure and HLA in healthy donors. The PCR contained 60 Vbeta and 13 Jbeta primers. The data were produced by immunoSEQ multiplex PCR, yet TCRdb's version contains in-frame clones alone and is incomplete. The top ten hold 1.3% to 1.5% of the sample, which has 150,000 to 200,000 clones, approximately 79% seen once. The receptor was derived from a man in his sixties in good health and CMV-seronegative. Sequencing was done on a sample of PBMCs.

DNA of the CDR3: TGTGCCAGCTCACCAAACTACAGGGGGCTAGGCAGCAATCAGCCCCAGCATTTT. As protein: CASSPNYRGLGSNQPQHF. J is TRBJ1-5 and V is TRBV18; 9 positions agree with TRBD1. The CDR3 contains 18 residues. CDR1 and CDR2 from the germline V gene are KGHSH and LQKENI. With 2 bases clipped from V and 1 base from J, the junction kept 9 bases outside the gene matches.